This TCR beta chain stems from a study of human T cells and chemical hapten exposure. In TCRdb, the RACE reads were re-called with MiXCR into one record per CDR3 protein. Of some 70,000 distinct CDR3 sequences listed, approximately 35% are singletons. CDR1 MNHEY and CDR2 SVGEGT come from the germline V gene. Unmatched junction bases numbered 12, after V lost 6 bases and J lost 8 bases. The CDR3 consists of 15 residues. Specified time point: patch test 1, 2 weeks after DPC sensitization. Treatment meaning: therapeutic diphenylcyclopropenone sensitization with weekly scalp DPC. This clonotype was detected only a few times.

The sample here was whole blood, taken in connection with sensitization to the hapten diphenylcyclopropenone (DPC). The receptor was isolated from a man aged 40-49 years with alopecia areata. Some clones in this sample may be carry-over from other donors' samples. The V gene is TRBV6-2 or TRBV6-3, the J gene TRBJ2-1; 8 bases agree with TRBD2. CDR3: CASSPLVPGRDEQFF. DNA of the CDR3: TGTGCCAGCAGCCCACTAGTCCCCGGGAGGGATGAGCAGTTCTTC.